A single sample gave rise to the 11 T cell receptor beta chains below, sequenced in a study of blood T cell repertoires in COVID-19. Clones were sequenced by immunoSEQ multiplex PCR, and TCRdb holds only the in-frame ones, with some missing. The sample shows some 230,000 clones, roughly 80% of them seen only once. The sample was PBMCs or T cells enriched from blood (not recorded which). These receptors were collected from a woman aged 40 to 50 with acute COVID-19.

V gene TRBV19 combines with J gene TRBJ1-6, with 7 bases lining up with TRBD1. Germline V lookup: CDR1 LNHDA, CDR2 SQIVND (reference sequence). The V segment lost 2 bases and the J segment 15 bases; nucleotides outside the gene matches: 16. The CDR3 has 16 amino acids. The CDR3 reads CASSIRRDSHRRFLHF. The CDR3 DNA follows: TGTGCCAGTAGTATAAGGAGGGACAGTCATCGACGCTTCCTCCACTTT.

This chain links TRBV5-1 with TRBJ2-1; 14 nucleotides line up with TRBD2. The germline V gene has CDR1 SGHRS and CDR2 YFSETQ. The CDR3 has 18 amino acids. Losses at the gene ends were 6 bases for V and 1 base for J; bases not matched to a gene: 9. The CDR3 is CASISGTSGSRSYNEQFF. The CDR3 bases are TGCGCCAGCATAAGTGGGACTAGCGGGAGTAGGTCCTACAATGAGCAGTTCTTC.

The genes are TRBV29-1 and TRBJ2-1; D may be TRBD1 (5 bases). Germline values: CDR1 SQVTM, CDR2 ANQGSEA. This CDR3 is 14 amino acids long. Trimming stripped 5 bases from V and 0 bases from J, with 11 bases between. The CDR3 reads CSVPDSPSYNEQFF. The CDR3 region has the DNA TGCAGCGTTCCTGACAGCCCCTCCTACAATGAGCAGTTCTTC.

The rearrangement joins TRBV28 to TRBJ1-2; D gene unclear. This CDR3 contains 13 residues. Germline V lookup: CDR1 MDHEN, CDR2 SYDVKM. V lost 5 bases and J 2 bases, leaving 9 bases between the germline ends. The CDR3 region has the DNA TGTGCCAGCAGTCTTACTCGGAACTATGGCTACACCTTC. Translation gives CASSLTRNYGYTF.

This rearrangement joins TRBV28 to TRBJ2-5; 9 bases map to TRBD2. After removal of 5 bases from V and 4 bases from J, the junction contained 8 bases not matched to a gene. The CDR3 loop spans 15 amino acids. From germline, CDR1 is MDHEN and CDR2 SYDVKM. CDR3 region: CASSPIAGVVETQYF. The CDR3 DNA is TGTGCCAGCAGTCCCATAGCGGGAGTGGTAGAGACCCAGTACTTC.

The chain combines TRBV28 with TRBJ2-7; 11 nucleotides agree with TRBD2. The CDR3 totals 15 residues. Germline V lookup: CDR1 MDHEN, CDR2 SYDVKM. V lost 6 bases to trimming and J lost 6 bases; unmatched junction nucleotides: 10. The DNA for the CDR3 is TGTGCCAGCAGCCGGCGTAGCGGGAGGGCCCTCGAGCAGTACTTC. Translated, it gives CASSRRSGRALEQYF.

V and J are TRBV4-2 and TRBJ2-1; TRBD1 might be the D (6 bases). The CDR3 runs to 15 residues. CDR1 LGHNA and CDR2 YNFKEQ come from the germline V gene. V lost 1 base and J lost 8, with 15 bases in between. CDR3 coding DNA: TGTGCCAGCAGCCAAGGGGGGACATTAGACTATGAGCAGTTCTTC. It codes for CASSQGGTLDYEQFF.

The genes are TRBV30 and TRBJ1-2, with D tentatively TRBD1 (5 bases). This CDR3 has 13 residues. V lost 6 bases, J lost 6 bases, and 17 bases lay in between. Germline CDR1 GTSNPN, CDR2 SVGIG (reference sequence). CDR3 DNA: TGTGCCTGTGCTCAAGACAGTTGGAATGGCTACACCTTC. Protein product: CACAQDSWNGYTF. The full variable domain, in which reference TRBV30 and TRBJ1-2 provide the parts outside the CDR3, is SQTIHQWPATLVQPVGSPLSLECTVEGTSNPNLYWYRQAAGRGLQLLFYSVGIGQISSEVPQNLSASRPQDRQFILSSKKLLLSDSGFYLCACAQDSWNGYTFGSGTRLTVV.

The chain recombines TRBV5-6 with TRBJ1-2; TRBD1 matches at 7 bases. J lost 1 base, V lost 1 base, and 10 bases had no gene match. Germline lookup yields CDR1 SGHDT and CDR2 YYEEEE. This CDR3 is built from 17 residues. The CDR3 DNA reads TGTGCCAGCAGCTTGTGGGCCCCGACAGGGTTTAACTATGGCTACACCTTC. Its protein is CASSLWAPTGFNYGYTF.

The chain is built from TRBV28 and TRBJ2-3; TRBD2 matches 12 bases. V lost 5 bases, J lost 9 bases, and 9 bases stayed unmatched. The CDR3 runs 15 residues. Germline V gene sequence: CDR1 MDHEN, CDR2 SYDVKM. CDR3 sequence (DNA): TGTGCCAGCAGTACCTCGACTAGCGGGAGTGGGACGCAGTATTTT. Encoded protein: CASSTSTSGSGTQYF.

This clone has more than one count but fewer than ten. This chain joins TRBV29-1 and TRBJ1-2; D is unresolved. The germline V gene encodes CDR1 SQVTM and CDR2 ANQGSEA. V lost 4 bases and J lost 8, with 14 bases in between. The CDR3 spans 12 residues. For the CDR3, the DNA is TGCAGCGTTGTAGCGTCCCGAGGGGGCTACACCTTC. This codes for CSVVASRGGYTF. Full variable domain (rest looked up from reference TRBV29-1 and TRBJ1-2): SAVISQKPSRDICQRGTSLTIQCQVDSQVTMMFWYRQQPGQSLTLIATANQGSEATYESGFVIDKFPISRPNLTFSTLTVSNMSPEDSSIYLCSVVASRGGYTFGSGTRLTVV.